These T cell receptor beta chains were read from a single sample in a study of blood T cell repertoires in COVID-19. Clones were read by immunoSEQ multiplex PCR, and TCRdb kept only the in-frame ones, dropping some. The sample has roughly 240,000 clones, roughly 86% seen once. The sequencing sample was made of PBMCs or T cells enriched from blood (not recorded which). The receptors derive from a woman aged 30 to 39 with acute COVID-19. Each CDR3 is given with its conserved first and last residue. A D gene is named only where the DNA matches it firmly. Clone size is not always given. Where it is, it says once, few, many or a class for expanded clones.

TRBJ1-2 | . | TRBV19 | . | TGTGCCAGTAGTAGATTATCAACAGGGATAGAGCACTATGGCTACACCTTC | CASSRLSTGIEHYGYTF
TRBJ2-1 | . | TRBV5-1 | . | TGCGCCAGCAGGTCCGGGGGTCACTACAATGAGCAGTTCTTC | CASRSGGHYNEQFF
TRBJ1-1 | . | TRBV14 | TRBD1 | TGTGCCAGCAGCACCCGGACAGGGGCAGGCTTAGGCACTGAAGCTTTCTTT | CASSTRTGAGLGTEAFF
TRBJ2-7 | . | TRBV19 | TRBD2 | TGTGCCAGTAGTATAGGGCGGGGGGGCAGGCAAACCTACGAGCAGTACTTC | CASSIGRGGRQTYEQYF
TRBJ1-5 | . | TRBV10-3 | TRBD1 | TGTGCCATCAGTGATGGGGACAGGACCAAATCGCTATACCAGCCCCAGCATTTT | CAISDGDRTKSLYQPQHF
TRBJ2-7 | . | TRBV5-1 | . | TGCGCCAGCAGCTCCCCAGGACGGGGAGATTACGAGCAGTACTTC | CASSSPGRGDYEQYF
TRBJ1-2 | . | TRBV14 | . | TGTGCCAGCAGCCAAGCTGGGACACCGGTCTATGGCTACACCTTC | CASSQAGTPVYGYTF
TRBJ1-6 | . | TRBV6-1 | . | TGTGCCAGCAGTGAAGGGCGGGGGAGTAGTTCACCCCTCCACTTT | CASSEGRGSSSPLHF
TRBJ2-1 | once | TRBV11-2 | . | TGTGCCAGCCAGATCGGGTCCTACAATGAGCAGTTCTTC | CASQIGSYNEQFF
TRBJ2-1 | . | TRBV18 | TRBD2 | TGTGCCAGCTCACCTGGTCCGGGACTAGCGGGGGGGCGTTTCGCCGAGCAGTTCTTC | CASSPGPGLAGGRFAEQFF
TRBJ1-1 | . | TRBV2 | TRBD1 | TGTGCCAGCAGTGACGGACAGGGGAACACTGAAGCTTTCTTT | CASSDGQGNTEAFF
TRBJ1-1 | . | TRBV5-1 | . | TGCGCCAGCAGCTTGGACTACCGGGGATTCAACACTGAAGCTTTCTTT | CASSLDYRGFNTEAFF
TRBJ1-4 | . | TRBV10-3 | TRBD1 | TGTGCCATCAGTGAGGGGACAGGGATCGAAAAACTGTTTTTT | CAISEGTGIEKLFF
TRBJ2-3 | . | TRBV7-8 | TRBD1 | TGTGCCAGCAGCTTAGGACAGGGGGTAATGAATACGCAGTATTTT | CASSLGQGVMNTQYF
TRBJ2-5 | . | TRBV7-2 | TRBD2 | TGTGCCAGCAGCTTAGATCGAGCGGGGGGCACGGAGACCCAGTACTTC | CASSLDRAGGTETQYF
TRBJ2-6 | few | TRBV19 | TRBD2 | TGTGCCAGTAGTATAGGCCTAGCGGGGGACTCTGGGGCCAACGTCCTGACTTTC | CASSIGLAGDSGANVLTF
TRBJ1-4 | . | TRBV9 | . | TGTGCCAGCAGCGTAGCTACAGGAGAAAATGAAAAACTGTTTTTT | CASSVATGENEKLFF
TRBJ2-7 | . | TRBV19 | . | TGTGCCAGTAGTCCCCGTTCCCCAGGTCTGGAGCAGTACTTC | CASSPRSPGLEQYF
TRBJ1-2 | . | TRBV6-5 | TRBD1 | TGTGCCAGCAGTTACTCGATAGGGACAGTCTATGGCTACACCTTC | CASSYSIGTVYGYTF
TRBJ2-1 | . | TRBV5-1 | TRBD1 | TGCGCCAGCAGCTCCGGGACAGCAGACAATGAGCAGTTCTTC | CASSSGTADNEQFF
TRBJ2-5 | . | TRBV6-6 | TRBD1 | TGTGCCAGCAGCTTGACAGGGGCACCCTTAGTGGAGACCCAGTACTTC | CASSLTGAPLVETQYF
TRBJ1-1 | . | TRBV7-2 | . | TGTGCCAGCAGCTTATCTCTCACTGAAGCTTTCTTT | CASSLSLTEAFF
TRBJ2-5 | . | TRBV29-1 | . | TGCAGCGCCACGGCCGGGTACCCAAGGAAGTACTTC | CSATAGYPRKYF
TRBJ1-6 | once | TRBV27 | . | TGTGCCAGCAGTCTCCCGGGGGGCGCGAATTCACCCCTCCACTTT | CASSLPGGANSPLHF
TRBJ1-6 | . | TRBV30 | . | TGTGCCTTTCAGAAGGAAACAGGGTCCCCCCTCCACTTT | CAFQKETGSPLHF
TRBJ2-7 | . | TRBV7-8 | TRBD1 | TGTGCCAGCAGCTCCCGGACAGGGTTCTACGAGCAGTACTTC | CASSSRTGFYEQYF
TRBJ2-3 | . | TRBV5-1 | TRBD2 | TGCGCCAGCAGCTTGTTGAGGGCTAGCGGGGGGGCAGATACGCAGTATTTT | CASSLLRASGGADTQYF
TRBJ1-2 | . | TRBV5-1 | TRBD1 | TGCGCCAGCAGCTACCCTAGGACAGGGGGCGACTATGGCTACACCTTC | CASSYPRTGGDYGYTF
TRBJ2-1 | . | TRBV4-1 | TRBD2 | TGCGCCAGCAGCCAGCTAGCGGGGGCCTACAATGAGCAGTTCTTC | CASSQLAGAYNEQFF
TRBJ1-4 | . | TRBV5-4 | . | TGTGCCAGCAGCTTGTGGGGAGGGGAAAAACTGTTTTTT | CASSLWGGEKLFF
TRBJ1-2 | . | TRBV27 | . | TGTGCCAGCAGTTTATGGGGAGGGGAAGGGAACTATGGCTACACCTTC | CASSLWGGEGNYGYTF
TRBJ2-7 | . | TRBV25-1 | . | TGTGCCAGCACATCTCTCAGCTCCTACGAGCAGTACTTC | CASTSLSSYEQYF
TRBJ2-3 | . | TRBV11-2 | . | TGTGCCAGCAGCTTAGATGACAACACAGATACGCAGTATTTT | CASSLDDNTDTQYF
TRBJ2-7 | few | TRBV19 | TRBD1 | TGTGCCAGTAGGCAACACGGGACAGGACCTTACGAGCAGTACTTC | CASRQHGTGPYEQYF
TRBJ2-7 | . | TRBV5-4 | TRBD1 | TGTGCCAGCAGACCCGGGACAGGGTTACGGGAGCAGTACTTC | CASRPGTGLREQYF
TRBJ1-1 | . | TRBV30 | TRBD1 | TGTGCCTGGAGTGTGACAGGGGTTGACACTGAAGCTTTCTTT | CAWSVTGVDTEAFF
TRBJ2-3 | . | TRBV3-1/TRBV3-2 | . | TGTGCCAGCAGCTTAGGCACAGATACGCAGTATTTT | CASSLGTDTQYF
TRBJ2-7 | . | TRBV5-1 | TRBD1 | TGCGCCAGCAGCTTATCGACAGGGGCCGGGGTCTACGAGCAGTACTTC | CASSLSTGAGVYEQYF
TRBJ1-4 | . | TRBV9 | . | TGTGCCAGCAGCGTAGGTCTGGGGGGGCGCGGTGAAAAACTGTTTTTT | CASSVGLGGRGEKLFF
TRBJ1-1 | . | TRBV7-8 | . | TGTGCCAGCAGCTCCCCTCGGGGAGAAGCTTTCTTT | CASSSPRGEAFF
TRBJ1-1 | . | TRBV7-9 | . | TGTGCCAGCAGCTTAAAGGCGACAGCGTACACTGAAGCTTTCTTT | CASSLKATAYTEAFF
TRBJ2-3 | . | TRBV30 | TRBD2 | TGTGCCTGGAGTGTACAAGCGGGACGCACAGATACGCAGTATTTT | CAWSVQAGRTDTQYF
TRBJ2-7 | . | TRBV6-1 | . | TGTGCCAGCAGTGAATGGGAGTGGAGCGAGCAGTACTTC | CASSEWEWSEQYF
TRBJ2-5 | once | TRBV13 | . | TGTGCCAGCAGCTTAAGCCCGTCCCAGCGGACGACCCAGTACTTC | CASSLSPSQRTTQYF
TRBJ1-2 | . | TRBV5-8 | . | TGTGCCAGCAGCTTGTCACAGGGTAGGGATGGCTACACCTTC | CASSLSQGRDGYTF
TRBJ1-1 | . | TRBV5-1 | . | TGCGCCAGCAGCTTGGGATTCAGGGTAGACACTGAAGCTTTCTTT | CASSLGFRVDTEAFF
TRBJ1-6 | . | TRBV27 | TRBD1 | TGTGCCAGCACAAAAGTCGGACAGGAATATTCACCCCTCCACTTT | CASTKVGQEYSPLHF
TRBJ1-1 | . | TRBV27 | . | TGTGCCAGCAGTTTATCGTCAGGCTACACTGAAGCTTTCTTT | CASSLSSGYTEAFF